This TCR beta chain was sequenced for a study of cytomegalovirus exposure and HLA in healthy donors. Trimming removed 7 bases from V and 4 bases from J, with 16 bases in between. The CDR3 extends over 15 amino acids. Looked up from germline, CDR1 is SEHNR and CDR2 is FQNEAQ (reference sequence). Nominal health characterized the donors when sampled, though unrecorded immune exposures were likely. The study, taken as a whole, reports: Rare TCR sequences dominated, though some public TCRs recurred in many donors. Later analysis identified a missense DCLRE1C variant that was linked to TCR beta V- and J-gene trimming. By a later analysis, the bulk of CMV-associated TCR beta chains appeared HLA-restricted.

Points on this clone: What it binds is not known.

Primers for the PCR totalled 60 Vbeta and 13 Jbeta. Generated by immunoSEQ multiplex PCR, the TCRdb table keeps only in-frame clones and is missing some. This sample yields around 200,000 clones, of which almost 85% are seen a single time; about 2.5% belongs to the top ten. The TCR was taken from a woman aged 45-65 years in good health and CMV-seronegative. Source material: PBMCs. J is TRBJ2-2 and V is TRBV7-9, with D possibly being TRBD2 (6 bases). CDR3 nucleotide sequence: TGTGCCAGCATCCTATCGGGGGAGCGCACCGGGGAGCTGTTTTTT. Translation: CASILSGERTGELFF.